Listed here is a single T cell receptor (beta chain). Per the original methods: Counts of nucleated cells, estimated from reference gene primer amplification, were obtained. TCRdb keeps only in-frame clones here, not all; method: immunoSEQ multiplex PCR. The V and J calls and clone size come from that table; D and trimming were worked out from the DNA. The table includes a few hundred thousand clones, around nine tenths detected once. V was clipped by 7 bases and J by 5 bases; unmatched bases: 11. Germline lookup yields CDR1 SQVTM and CDR2 ANQGSEA. The CDR3 spans 14 residues. This specimen comes from a study of blood T cell repertoires in COVID-19. Assignments of participants to cohorts depended upon their own reported clinical history.

The sequencing input was PBMCs or T cells enriched from blood (not recorded which). This TCR was recovered from a woman between 45 and 60 years old who had recovered from COVID-19. The chain carries TRBV29-1 and TRBJ2-1; 7 nucleotides match TRBD1. This CDR3 is CSGVSGQANNEQFF. In DNA form, the CDR3 reads TGCAGCGGAGTATCAGGACAGGCCAACAATGAGCAGTTCTTC.